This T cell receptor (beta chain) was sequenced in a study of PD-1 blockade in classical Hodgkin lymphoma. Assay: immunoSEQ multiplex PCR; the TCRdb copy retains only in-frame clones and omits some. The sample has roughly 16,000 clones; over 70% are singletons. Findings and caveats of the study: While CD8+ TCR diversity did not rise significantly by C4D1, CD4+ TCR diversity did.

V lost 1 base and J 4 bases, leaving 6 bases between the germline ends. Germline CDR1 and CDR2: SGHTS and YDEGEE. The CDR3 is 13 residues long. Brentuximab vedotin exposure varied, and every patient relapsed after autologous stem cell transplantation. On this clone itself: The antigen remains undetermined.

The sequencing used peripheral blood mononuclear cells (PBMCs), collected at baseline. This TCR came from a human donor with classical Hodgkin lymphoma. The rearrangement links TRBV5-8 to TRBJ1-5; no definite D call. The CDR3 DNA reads TGTGCCAGCAGCTTGTCACAGAATCAGCCCCAGCATTTT. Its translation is CASSLSQNQPQHF.